This passage covers 18 T cell receptor beta chains from one sample sequenced in a study of T-cell reconstitution after alpha-beta-depleted transplantation in children. Using unique molecular identifiers, the investigators prepared the TCRbeta library. One entry per CDR3 protein, called by TCRdb with MiXCR from the PCR reads. The sample has hundreds of thousands of distinct CDR3 sequences, roughly a tenth seen once. Sequencing used PBMCs, obtained before TCRalphabeta/CD19-depleted stem cell transplant. These receptors all come from a child aged 2-15 years with inherited bone marrow failure, due to receive a stem cell transplant.

This clonotype was detected a few times. The CDR3 loop reads CSAVGEGGSSYEQYF. As DNA, the CDR3 is TGCAGTGCTGTGGGAGAGGGCGGGAGTTCCTACGAGCAGTACTTC. The V gene is TRBV20-1, the J gene TRBJ2-7, with 7 bases lining up with TRBD2. The CDR3 is 15 amino acids. V trimming: 5 bases; J trimming: 1 base; junction bases outside the gene matches: 11. The germline V gene encodes CDR1 DFQATT and CDR2 SNEGSKA (reference sequence).

As concerns this clonotype: Since a much larger clone is just one base distant, this may be a read error. This chain connects TRBV7-9 to TRBJ1-4; D possibly corresponds to TRBD1 (6 bases). This CDR3 spans 15 amino acids. V was clipped by 2 bases and J by 6 bases, with 13 bases between them. Germline CDR1 reads SEHNR; CDR2 reads FQNEAQ (reference sequence). The CDR3 region has the DNA TGTGCCAGCAGCTTACGCGGGACAAGGGATGAAAAACTGTTTTTT. It specifies CASSLRGTRDEKLFF.

As regards this clonotype: A much larger clone differs from this one at a single base, so this may be a read error. The V call is TRBV29-1, the J call TRBJ2-2; a weak D match, TRBD1 (6 bases). The CDR3 is 14 residues long. The V gene's germline CDR1 is SQVTM and CDR2 ANQGSEA. The V end was cut by 7 bases, the J end by 7 bases, with 19 bases between. DNA of the CDR3: TGCAGCGCCGACAATAACAGGGACGACGGGGAGCTGTTTTTT. The encoded protein is CSADNNRDDGELFF.

In this sample, this clonotype turned up a few times. The chain joins TRBV7-9 to TRBJ1-4; TRBD1 is a possible D gene (6 bases). This CDR3 has 15 residues. CDR1 SEHNR and CDR2 FQNEAQ come from the germline V gene (reference sequence). V lost 5 bases to trimming and J lost 0 bases, with 10 bases between them. The CDR3 is CASSGGHATNEKLFF. Here the CDR3 DNA reads TGTGCCAGCAGCGGGGGACATGCAACTAATGAAAAACTGTTTTTT. The complete variable domain, with remaining parts taken from reference TRBV7-9 and TRBJ1-4, reads DTGVSQNPRHKITKRGQNVTFRCDPISEHNRLYWYRQTLGQGPEFLTYFQNEAQLEKSRLLSDRFSAERPKGSFSTLEIQRTEQGDSAMYLCASSGGHATNEKLFFGSGTQLSVL.

This clonotype came up many times. J is TRBJ2-3 and V is TRBV29-1; a possible D gene is TRBD1 (5 bases). Trimming stripped 0 bases from V and 6 bases from J, with 13 bases between. This CDR3 comprises 14 residues. CDR1 SQVTM and CDR2 ANQGSEA come from the germline V gene. CDR3 in amino acids: CSVEDPGRIDTQYF. CDR3 nucleotides: TGCAGCGTTGAAGATCCAGGGCGCATCGATACGCAGTATTTT.

Many counts were recorded for this clonotype. The chain joins TRBV27 to TRBJ2-1; the D gene could be TRBD1 or TRBD2 (5 bases each). The V end was cut by 8 bases, the J end by 4 bases, with 9 bases between. The CDR3 consists of 12 residues. CDR1 is MNHEY and CDR2 is SMNVEV in the germline V gene (reference sequence). Here the CDR3 reads CASGTGYNEQFF. DNA of the CDR3: TGTGCCAGCGGGACGGGGTACAATGAGCAGTTCTTC.

This clonotype was counted ten times or more. The genes are TRBV29-1 and TRBJ2-7; D is unresolved. Germline CDR1 is SQVTM and CDR2 is ANQGSEA. CDR3 length equals 13 residues. The V and J ends lost 1 base and 3 bases respectively, with 10 bases between them. CDR3 coding DNA: TGCAGCGTTGAAGGGGCGTCTGACTACGAGCAGTACTTC. Amino acids: CSVEGASDYEQYF.

There are many counts of this clonotype. The rearrangement joins TRBV28 to TRBJ2-3; 7 bases align to TRBD2. This CDR3 contains 17 residues. V gave up 5 bases and J gave up 0 bases; unmatched junction bases: 11. Germline V gives CDR1 MDHEN, CDR2 SYDVKM. For the CDR3, the DNA is TGTGCCAGCAGTACAAAATCTCTAGCGGCTAGCACAGATACGCAGTATTTT. Protein sequence: CASSTKSLAASTDTQYF.

This clonotype was recorded at least ten times. The chain uses TRBV27 and TRBJ2-2, with TRBD1 matching over 8 bases. Looked up from germline, CDR1 is MNHEY and CDR2 is SMNVEV (reference sequence). V lost 7 bases and J lost 7; bases outside the gene matches: 2. The CDR3 has 12 residues. The CDR3 protein is CASTRGLGELFF. DNA for the CDR3: TGTGCCAGCACCAGGGGGCTCGGGGAGCTGTTTTTT.

This clonotype was picked up a small number of times. This rearrangement joins TRBV20-1 to TRBJ2-5; the D gene is possibly TRBD2 (5 bases). This CDR3 spans 13 amino acids. In germline, CDR1 is DFQATT, CDR2 SNEGSKA (reference sequence). Trimming stripped 5 bases from V and 5 bases from J, with 15 bases between. The CDR3 loop reads CSARLWEKETQYF. The CDR3 nucleotides are TGCAGTGCTCGCCTCTGGGAGAAGGAGACCCAGTACTTC.

This clonotype was recorded many times. The gene calls are TRBV5-1 and TRBJ1-2, with D unresolved. Trimming pared 0 bases from V and 0 bases from J, leaving 9 bases between. The CDR3 extends over 15 amino acids. The germline gives CDR1 SGHRS, CDR2 YFSETQ. This CDR3 is CASSLVLGANYGYTF. The DNA for the CDR3 is TGCGCCAGCAGCTTGGTTTTAGGCGCTAACTATGGCTACACCTTC.

This clonotype was picked up a small number of times. The chain has TRBV12-3 or TRBV12-4 and TRBJ2-1, with 8 bases lining up with TRBD2. The CDR3 spans 20 residues. V dropped 5 bases and J dropped 4; count of bases not matched to a gene: 22. CDR3 in amino acids: CASSRKLAVNQRWGYNEQFF. The CDR3 coding sequence is TGTGCCAGCAGTCGTAAACTAGCGGTGAATCAGAGGTGGGGTTACAATGAGCAGTTCTTC.

The table lists this clonotype with a few counts. V gene TRBV18 combines with J gene TRBJ1-6; perhaps TRBD1 as D (5 bases). Between the trimmed V and J ends, which lost 3 bases and 9 bases, there was a span of 18 bases. CDR1 is KGHSH and CDR2 is LQKENI in the germline V gene. The CDR3 is 16 amino acids. In DNA, the CDR3 is TGTGCCAGCTCACCTGACCCAGGGATGGATAGTTCACCCCTCCACTTT. Protein: CASSPDPGMDSSPLHF. The variable domain in full, with the rest retrieved from reference TRBV18 and TRBJ1-6, is NAGVMQNPRHLVRRRGQEARLRCSPMKGHSHVYWYRQLPEEGLKFMVYLQKENIIDESGMPKERFSAEFPKEGPSILRIQQVVRGDSAAYFCASSPDPGMDSSPLHFGNGTRLTVT.

This clonotype was recorded at least ten times. CDR3 sequence (DNA): TGTGCCAGCAGTTACTCCTATAGCGGCTATGAGCAGTTCTTC. This codes for CASSYSYSGYEQFF. This chain connects TRBV6-2 or TRBV6-3 to TRBJ2-1, with a tentative D call TRBD2 (6 bases). CDR1 is MNHEY, CDR2 SVGEGT, per germline. V lost 0 bases to trimming and J lost 8 bases, with 11 bases between them. This CDR3 comprises 14 residues.

Many counts were recorded for this clonotype. The chain joins TRBV20-1 to TRBJ2-7, with 8 bases fitting TRBD1. Germline V gene lookup returns CDR1 DFQATT and CDR2 SNEGSKA (reference sequence). The trim removed 0 bases at V and 3 bases at J, leaving 10 bases unmatched. CDR3 length: 16 residues. CDR3 residues: CSARDGQGRGDYEQYF. The CDR3 bases are TGCAGTGCTAGAGATGGACAGGGAAGAGGGGACTACGAGCAGTACTTC.

The chain couples TRBV6-2 or TRBV6-3 to TRBJ2-7, with 7 nucleotides matching TRBD2. CDR1 is MNHEY and CDR2 is SVGEGT in the germline V gene. V trimming: 2 bases; J trimming: 3 bases; junction bases outside the gene matches: 4. The CDR3 is 14 residues long. CDR3 residues: CASSYAGEGYEQYF. CDR3 coding DNA: TGTGCCAGCAGTTACGCCGGGGAGGGCTACGAGCAGTACTTC.

This clonotype was recorded at least ten times. J is TRBJ1-1 and V is TRBV7-9; D remains ambiguous. The V gene lost 1 base and the J gene lost 8 bases, with 8 bases spanning the gap. The CDR3 totals 12 residues. Per germline, CDR1 SEHNR and CDR2 FQNEAQ (reference sequence). CDR3 bases: TGTGCCAGCAGCTTAGAGGCAGGAGAAGCTTTCTTT. Translating it yields CASSLEAGEAFF.

This clonotype was picked up many times. The rearrangement links TRBV2 to TRBJ1-6, with TRBD1 as a possible D gene (6 bases). CDR1 is SNHLY, CDR2 FYNNEI, per germline. The CDR3 runs 15 residues. Between the trimmed V and J ends, which lost 4 bases and 4 bases, there was a span of 11 bases. The CDR3 sequence is CASSVDSPYNSPLHF. The CDR3 DNA sequence: TGTGCCAGCAGTGTGGACAGCCCTTATAATTCACCCCTCCACTTT.